The 26 T cell receptor beta chains reported below all come from one sample, sequenced in a study of CD8 T cells in ankylosing spondylitis (dated by TCRdb to about 2017). The protocol used for the library was 5' RACE. The run used an Illumina HiSeq 2500. TCRdb reanalyzed the raw reads on its own, using fastp at Q25 for trimming and MiXCR for clone calling, and kept in-frame beta chains. Duplicate CDR3 protein sequences are folded into a single record with the most common DNA and genes. Here the sample has about 42,000 distinct CDR3 sequences; under 5% occur a single time. The top ten hold roughly 4% of the sample. What was sequenced was blood, either unsorted or a sorted T cell fraction (not recorded which). These receptors all come from a female donor with ankylosing spondylitis or in good health (not recorded which).

This clonotype occurred many times. The chain recombines TRBV9 with TRBJ1-2; D gene ambiguous. Germline CDR1 reads SGDLS; CDR2 reads YYNGEE. The CDR3 sequence is 14 residues long. V was clipped by 0 bases and J by 4 bases, with 10 bases between them. The CDR3 spells CASSVGEELYGYTF. CDR3 nucleotides: TGTGCCAGCAGCGTAGGGGAGGAACTCTATGGCTACACCTTC.

This clonotype was detected many times. The rearrangement joins TRBV3-1 to TRBJ1-5, with D perhaps TRBD1 (5 bases). Germline V gives CDR1 LGHDT, CDR2 YNNKEL (reference sequence). Between the trimmed V and J ends, which lost 3 bases and 0 bases, there was a span of 15 bases. CDR3 length: 17 residues. Here the CDR3 reads CASSHLGHGDSNQPQHF. In DNA, the CDR3 is TGTGCCAGCAGCCACCTCGGACATGGCGATAGCAATCAGCCCCAGCATTTT.

J is TRBJ2-5 and V is TRBV9; maybe TRBD1 (7 bases). The CDR3 runs to 14 residues. CDR1 and CDR2 (germline): SGDLS, YYNGEE. The V end was cut by 3 bases, the J end by 2 bases, with 11 bases between. In nucleotides, the CDR3 is TGTGCCAGCAGCGAGGAGGGACAGCAAGAGACCCAGTACTTC. Its protein product is CASSEEGQQETQYF.

This clonotype was counted at least ten times. The J gene is TRBJ1-2, the V gene TRBV9; D may be TRBD1 (5 bases). This CDR3 contains 14 residues. Trimming pared 4 bases from V and 5 bases from J, leaving 15 bases between. The germline V gene encodes CDR1 SGDLS and CDR2 YYNGEE. CDR3 protein: CASSSGRGRYGYTF. DNA for the CDR3: TGTGCCAGCAGCTCAGGGAGGGGCCGGTATGGCTACACCTTC.

This clonotype was seen at least ten times. V and J are TRBV9 and TRBJ2-3, with D tentatively TRBD2 (5 bases). V lost 4 bases, J lost 2 bases, and 14 bases lay in between. The CDR3 contains 15 residues. CDR1 and CDR2 from the germline V gene are SGDLS and YYNGEE. CDR3 DNA: TGTGCCAGCAGCATCACTAGGGCGACCACAGATACGCAGTATTTT. Translated, it gives CASSITRATTDTQYF.

This clonotype was observed a handful of times. V gene TRBV9 combines with J gene TRBJ2-1; perhaps TRBD1 as D (6 bases). Germline V CDR1 and CDR2: SGDLS, YYNGEE. With 5 bases removed from V and 9 bases from J, the gap between germline ends came to 12 bases. The CDR3 is made up of 12 amino acids. For the CDR3, the DNA is TGTGCCAGCAGTGCAGGGGTGGGTGAGCAGTTCTTC. Amino acids: CASSAGVGEQFF.

The gene calls are TRBV9 and TRBJ2-2; 7 nucleotides line up with TRBD2. In germline, CDR1 is SGDLS, CDR2 YYNGEE. The CDR3 is 16 amino acids. The V segment lost 4 bases and the J segment 0 bases; nucleotides outside the gene matches: 6. The CDR3: CASSTLAGANTGELFF. The CDR3 DNA reads as TGTGCCAGCAGCACCTTAGCGGGTGCGAACACCGGGGAGCTGTTTTTT.

This clonotype was detected many times. The rearrangement uses TRBV9 and TRBJ2-7; a weak D match, TRBD1 (6 bases). Germline CDR1 is SGDLS and CDR2 is YYNGEE. V lost 1 base to trimming and J lost 4 bases, with 12 bases between them. There are 14 residues in the CDR3. The CDR3 is CASSVRGQTYEQYF. CDR3 nucleotide sequence: TGTGCCAGCAGCGTACGTGGACAGACTTACGAGCAGTACTTC.

This clonotype was counted ten times or more. V and J are TRBV9 and TRBJ2-2; 7 nucleotides match TRBD1. CDR3 length: 15 residues. The germline CDR1 and CDR2 sequences are SGDLS and YYNGEE. After removal of 4 bases from V and 2 bases from J, the junction contained 5 bases not matched to a gene. The CDR3 is CASSSRGYNTGELFF. CDR3 DNA sequence: TGTGCCAGCAGCAGCAGGGGGTATAACACCGGGGAGCTGTTTTTT.

There are many counts of this clonotype. The chain recombines TRBV9 with TRBJ1-3, with D unresolved. The V end lost 2 bases, the J end lost 0 bases, and 6 bases lay between the germline ends. CDR3 length: 14 amino acids. Germline CDR1 is SGDLS and CDR2 is YYNGEE. The CDR3 nucleotides are TGTGCCAGCAGCGTGAGGCACTCTGGAAACACCATATATTTT. This gives the protein CASSVRHSGNTIYF.

The chain employs TRBV9 and TRBJ2-7; D is possibly TRBD1 (5 bases). The V end lost 0 bases, the J end lost 2 bases, and 12 bases lay between the germline ends. Germline lookup yields CDR1 SGDLS and CDR2 YYNGEE. The CDR3 totals 15 residues. Written as DNA, the CDR3 is TGTGCCAGCAGCGTAGATTCAGGGTTCCCCTACGAGCAGTACTTC. Its translation is CASSVDSGFPYEQYF.

This clonotype has ten or more counts. The genes are TRBV9 and TRBJ1-3; no definite D call. The CDR3 contains 15 residues. Germline CDR1 is SGDLS and CDR2 is YYNGEE. Deletions cut 3 bases from V and 0 bases from J, with 10 bases between. The CDR3 DNA follows: TGTGCCAGCAGCGAAAAGGGTAGCTCTGGAAACACCATATATTTT. This encodes CASSEKGSSGNTIYF.

This clonotype has ten or more counts. The chain recombines TRBV9 with TRBJ2-3; 10 bases are shared with TRBD2. J lost 9 bases, V lost 4 bases, and 14 bases had no gene match. There are 16 residues in the CDR3. Germline V lookup: CDR1 SGDLS, CDR2 YYNGEE. CDR3 sequence (DNA): TGTGCCAGCAGCCCCCCCGGAGCGGGGGGGGGCAGGACGCAGTATTTT. This sequence encodes CASSPPGAGGGRTQYF.

This clonotype was observed at least ten times. The chain links TRBV9 to TRBJ2-3; 12 bases match TRBD2. There are 13 residues in the CDR3. V lost 1 base, J lost 15 bases, and 6 bases stayed unmatched. Germline loops: CDR1 SGDLS, CDR2 YYNGEE. In nucleotides, the CDR3 is TGTGCCAGCAGCGTACTGACTAGCGGGGGTTTATATTTT. This encodes CASSVLTSGGLYF.

In this sample, this clonotype turned up many times. The genes are TRBV9 and TRBJ1-2; tentatively, D is TRBD1 (5 bases). Germline V gives CDR1 SGDLS, CDR2 YYNGEE. V was shortened by 4 bases and J by 8 bases, with 12 bases between the two germline ends. The CDR3 consists of 12 residues. CDR3 nucleotide sequence: TGTGCCAGCAGCACCCGTGGGGGGGGCTACACCTTC. As protein: CASSTRGGGYTF.

V is TRBV9 and J is TRBJ2-1; 11 bases align to TRBD2. The CDR3 consists of 21 residues. The junction had 15 bases not matched to a gene; V was cut back by 0 bases and J by 1 base. Germline assignment: CDR1 SGDLS and CDR2 YYNGEE. CDR3 protein: CASSVAPPLASGGFSYNEQFF. In DNA, the CDR3 is TGTGCCAGCAGCGTAGCCCCCCCCCTGGCTAGCGGGGGGTTTTCCTACAATGAGCAGTTCTTC.

This clonotype was seen at least ten times. The chain has TRBV9 and TRBJ1-5; D not certain. V lost 0 bases and J lost 8, with 12 bases in between. CDR1 and CDR2 from the germline V gene are SGDLS and YYNGEE. The CDR3 is made up of 14 amino acids. The CDR3 coding sequence is TGTGCCAGCAGCGTAGAGGCAGGACTCGAGCCCCAGCATTTT. This sequence encodes CASSVEAGLEPQHF.

This clonotype was observed at least ten times. The chain combines TRBV9 with TRBJ2-5; weak D call: TRBD2 (7 bases). This CDR3 comprises 16 residues. Between the trimmed V and J ends, which lost 3 bases and 2 bases, there was a span of 17 bases. The germline CDR1 and CDR2 sequences are SGDLS and YYNGEE. The chain's CDR3 is CASSAKGGAQQETQYF. The DNA of the CDR3 is TGTGCCAGCAGCGCCAAAGGGGGGGCTCAGCAAGAGACCCAGTACTTC.

Worth noting for this clonotype: This may be a read error: a much more frequent sequence differs by one nucleotide. The rearrangement joins TRBV9 to TRBJ2-1, with D maybe TRBD2 (7 bases). The CDR3 has 12 amino acids. Per germline, CDR1 SGDLS and CDR2 YYNGEE. The germline V and J ends were trimmed by 0 bases and 12 bases, with 10 bases remaining between them. CDR3 amino acids: CASSVVGGAQFF. In nucleotides, the CDR3 is TGTGCCAGCAGCGTAGTTGGGGGGGCGCAGTTCTTC.

This clonotype was seen repeatedly, ten times or more. The chain joins TRBV9 to TRBJ1-2; 8 positions agree with TRBD1. The junction had 8 bases not matched to a gene; V was cut back by 8 bases and J by 2 bases. Germline V gene data show CDR1 as SGDLS and CDR2 as YYNGEE. The CDR3 totals 14 residues. The CDR3 bases are TGTGCCAGTTTAAGGCAGGGGGCCAACTATGGCTACACCTTC. Translation gives CASLRQGANYGYTF.

This clonotype was recorded many times. The J gene is TRBJ2-1, the V gene TRBV9, with TRBD2 as a possible D gene (5 bases). The CDR3 extends over 13 amino acids. CDR1 SGDLS and CDR2 YYNGEE come from the germline V gene. The V and J ends lost 3 bases and 3 bases respectively, with 7 bases between them. The DNA for the CDR3 is TGTGCCAGCAGCGCCGGGGTCTACAATGAGCAGTTCTTC. Translating gives CASSAGVYNEQFF.

This clonotype has ten or more counts. This sequence joins TRBV9 and TRBJ2-3, with D possibly matching TRBD2 (6 bases). This CDR3 is built from 16 residues. The germline V and J ends were trimmed by 4 bases and 8 bases, with 23 bases remaining between them. Germline CDR1 reads SGDLS; CDR2 reads YYNGEE. CDR3 coding DNA: TGTGCCAGCAGCTCGCCGGGACTGCAATGGCAGGGTACGCAGTATTTT. It encodes CASSSPGLQWQGTQYF.

In its sample, this clonotype was seen many times. V and J are TRBV9 and TRBJ2-2; 7 nucleotides match TRBD1. CDR3 length equals 14 residues. Per germline, CDR1 SGDLS and CDR2 YYNGEE. The V gene end was trimmed by 3 bases and the J gene end by 5 bases; junction bases not matched to a gene: 4. CDR3 DNA: TGTGCCAGCAGCGAGCTGACAGGGACCGGGGAGCTGTTTTTT. Encoded protein: CASSELTGTGELFF.

The V and J genes are TRBV9 and TRBJ2-5; no clear D gene. Deletions cut 0 bases from V and 5 bases from J, with 8 bases between. This CDR3 contains 13 residues. The germline V gene encodes CDR1 SGDLS and CDR2 YYNGEE. The CDR3 region is CASSVDLWETQYF. CDR3 sequence (DNA): TGTGCCAGCAGCGTAGATCTGTGGGAGACCCAGTACTTC. The full variable domain, in which reference TRBV9 and TRBJ2-5 provide the parts outside the CDR3, is DSGVTQTPKHLITATGQRVTLRCSPRSGDLSVYWYQQSLDQGLQFLIQYYNGEERAKGNILERFSAQQFPDLHSELNLSSLELGDSALYFCASSVDLWETQYFGPGTRLLVL.

This clonotype was recorded many times. The genes are TRBV12-2 and TRBJ2-7; the table gives TRBD1 as D, unverified against the DNA. TRBV12-2 is a documented pseudogene. CDR3 length: 15 amino acids. In DNA, the CDR3 is TGTGCAAGTCTCCCACCCTGTTCGGGAAGCTACGAGCAGTACTTC. Translating gives CASLPPCSGSYEQYF.

This clonotype was found a few times. V usage is TRBV9 and J usage is TRBJ2-3; 8 nucleotides match TRBD2. After removal of 4 bases from V and 0 bases from J, the junction contained 7 bases not matched to a gene. CDR3 length: 16 residues. CDR1 and CDR2 (germline): SGDLS, YYNGEE. The CDR3 region is CASSPHSGASTDTQYF. CDR3 DNA sequence: TGTGCCAGCAGCCCTCATAGCGGGGCTAGCACAGATACGCAGTATTTT. The whole variable domain, filled in from reference TRBV9 and TRBJ2-3, reads DSGVTQTPKHLITATGQRVTLRCSPRSGDLSVYWYQQSLDQGLQFLIQYYNGEERAKGNILERFSAQQFPDLHSELNLSSLELGDSALYFCASSPHSGASTDTQYFGPGTRLTVL.